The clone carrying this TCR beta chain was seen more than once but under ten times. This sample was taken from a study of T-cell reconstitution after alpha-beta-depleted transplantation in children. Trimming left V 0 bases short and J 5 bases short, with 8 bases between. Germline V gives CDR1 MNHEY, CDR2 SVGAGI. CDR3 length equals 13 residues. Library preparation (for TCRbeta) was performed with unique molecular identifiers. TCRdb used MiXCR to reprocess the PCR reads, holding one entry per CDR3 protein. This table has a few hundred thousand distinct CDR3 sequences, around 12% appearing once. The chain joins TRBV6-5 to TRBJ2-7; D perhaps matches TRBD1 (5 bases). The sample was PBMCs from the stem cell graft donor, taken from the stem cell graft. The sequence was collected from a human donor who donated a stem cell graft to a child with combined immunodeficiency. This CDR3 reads CASSYSRAHEQYF. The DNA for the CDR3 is TGTGCCAGCAGTTACTCCAGGGCTCACGAGCAGTACTTC.